The 14 T cell receptor beta chains presented below share a single source sample, sequenced in a study of T cell repertoires in cytomegalovirus infection. TCRdb redid the calling of the reads with MiXCR, one entry per CDR3 protein. The data contain roughly 240,000 distinct CDR3 sequences, around 6.4% of them seen just once; the ten biggest clones take up around 6.5%. Sequences were obtained from PBMCs. The source is a human donor in good health (CMV status not recorded). Some clones in this sample may be carry-over from other donors' samples.

This clonotype was seen repeatedly, ten times or more. V gene TRBV4-1 combines with J gene TRBJ2-2; D possibly corresponds to TRBD1 (6 bases). Germline loops: CDR1 MGHRA, CDR2 YSYEKL. The CDR3 extends over 17 amino acids. The V gene lost 1 base and the J gene lost 1 base, with 13 bases spanning the gap. The CDR3 protein is CASSQALRTVNTGELFF. The CDR3 nucleotides are TGCGCCAGCAGCCAAGCCCTCCGGACAGTGAACACCGGGGAGCTGTTTTTT.

This clonotype has at least ten counts. This sequence joins TRBV7-6 and TRBJ2-7; D unresolved. The germline V gene has CDR1 SGHVS and CDR2 FNYEAQ. The V and J ends lost 0 bases and 2 bases respectively, with 14 bases between them. This CDR3 is 16 amino acids long. The CDR3 region is CASSLAARRSPYEQYF. CDR3 nucleotides: TGTGCCAGCAGCTTAGCGGCCAGAAGGAGCCCCTACGAGCAGTACTTC.

This clonotype has a count of ten or more. The chain uses TRBV2 and TRBJ2-5; 10 positions agree with TRBD2. Looked up from germline, CDR1 is SNHLY and CDR2 is FYNNEI. The CDR3 sequence is 20 residues long. V lost 7 bases to trimming and J lost 1 base; unmatched junction nucleotides: 21. The CDR3 loop reads CASNILDLSGGPLLQETQYF. The CDR3 nucleotides read TGTGCCAGCAATATCTTAGACCTTAGCGGGGGGCCGCTCCTCCAAGAGACCCAGTACTTC.

In this sample, this clonotype turned up many times. This chain uses TRBV4-2 with TRBJ2-1, with a weak D call TRBD2 (6 bases). The germline CDR1 and CDR2 sequences are LGHNA and YNFKEQ. The CDR3 is 19 residues long. Trimming took 2 bases from V and 3 from J, leaving 23 bases between them. The CDR3 DNA sequence: TGTGCCAGCAGCCAAAGGCCTAGCGTAGAAGTCATATACTACAATGAGCAGTTCTTC. Translating gives CASSQRPSVEVIYYNEQFF.

The chain uses TRBV12-3 or TRBV12-4 and TRBJ2-4; D is uncertain. This CDR3 has 13 amino acids. V lost 2 bases and J lost 6, with 8 bases in between. The CDR3 loop reads CASSLRRGNIQYF. The CDR3 DNA reads as TGTGCCAGCAGTTTAAGACGCGGAAACATTCAGTACTTC.

This clonotype was seen many times. This chain connects TRBV18 to TRBJ1-5; no clear D gene. Trimming cost V 0 bases and J 6 bases, with 9 bases left between them. Germline V gives CDR1 KGHSH, CDR2 LQKENI. The CDR3 sequence is 14 residues long. CDR3 sequence (DNA): TGTGCCAGCTCACCACCGGGCAGGAGTCAGCCCCAGCATTTT. Protein sequence: CASSPPGRSQPQHF.

The chain combines TRBV9 with TRBJ2-3; D assignment may be TRBD1 or TRBD2 (5 bases each). Germline CDR1 is SGDLS and CDR2 is YYNGEE. V lost 0 bases, J lost 7 bases, and 12 bases lay in between. The CDR3 runs 14 residues. The CDR3, as DNA: TGTGCCAGCAGCGTAGGGGCTAGGGACCATACGCAGTATTTT. This encodes CASSVGARDHTQYF.

This clonotype was seen ten or more times. The chain links TRBV5-1 to TRBJ1-1; D is unclear. V shed 1 base and J shed 7 bases, with 14 bases lying between them. CDR3 length: 14 residues. Germline CDR1 and CDR2: SGHRS and YFSETQ. The CDR3 protein is CASSLLRQEGEAFF. CDR3 bases: TGCGCCAGCAGCTTGTTGAGGCAGGAAGGTGAAGCTTTCTTT.

The J gene is TRBJ1-5, the V gene TRBV20-1, with D possibly matching TRBD1 (5 bases). V lost 0 bases to trimming and J lost 8 bases, with 14 bases between them. The CDR3 is 14 amino acids. The V gene's germline CDR1 is DFQATT and CDR2 SNEGSKA (reference sequence). Here the CDR3 reads CSARDYRNREPQHF. Here the CDR3 DNA reads TGCAGTGCTAGAGATTACAGGAACCGGGAGCCCCAGCATTTT.

This clonotype was counted at least ten times. The V call is TRBV18, the J call TRBJ1-1; the D is unclear. The CDR3 length is 16 residues. Deletions cut 2 bases from V and 0 bases from J, with 13 bases between. Germline-derived CDR1 and CDR2 are KGHSH and LQKENI. In DNA form, the CDR3 reads TGTGCCAGCTCACCAGATCCTCCCGGCATGAACACTGAAGCTTTCTTT. This translates into CASSPDPPGMNTEAFF. The variable domain in full, with the rest retrieved from reference TRBV18 and TRBJ1-1, is NAGVMQNPRHLVRRRGQEARLRCSPMKGHSHVYWYRQLPEEGLKFMVYLQKENIIDESGMPKERFSAEFPKEGPSILRIQQVVRGDSAAYFCASSPDPPGMNTEAFFGQGTRLTVV.

The rearrangement uses TRBV20-1 and TRBJ2-3; TRBD2 might be the D (5 bases). V was trimmed by 4 bases and J by 0 bases, leaving 14 bases between them. The CDR3 extends over 15 amino acids. CDR1 is DFQATT and CDR2 is SNEGSKA in the germline V gene (reference sequence). The CDR3 loop is CSANAGAESTDTQYF. The CDR3, as DNA: TGCAGTGCTAACGCGGGTGCGGAGAGCACAGATACGCAGTATTTT.

This clonotype was counted ten times or more. The chain carries TRBV12-3 or TRBV12-4 and TRBJ2-3; unclear D gene. V lost 7 bases to trimming and J lost 4 bases, with 15 bases between them. This CDR3 contains 14 residues. The CDR3 sequence: CASTPDVAADTQYF. DNA of the CDR3: TGTGCCAGCACCCCGGACGTCGCGGCAGATACGCAGTATTTT.

At least ten counts were recorded for this clonotype. The CDR3 nucleotides read TGTGCCAGCAGCCATCTTCCTAGGCGACGGACTGCGCCACAAGAGACCCAGTACTTC. Translated, it gives CASSHLPRRRTAPQETQYF. The chain uses TRBV14 and TRBJ2-5, with a weak D call TRBD2 (5 bases). V lost 3 bases, J lost 2 bases, and 25 bases lay in between. CDR3 size: 19 residues. CDR1 and CDR2 from the germline V gene are SGHDN and FVKESK.

This clonotype has ten or more counts. This chain uses TRBV7-8 with TRBJ2-3; TRBD1 might be the D (7 bases). The CDR3 spans 16 residues. The ends were cut back, 5 bases at V and 1 base at J, with 16 bases in the middle. Germline V lookup: CDR1 SGHVS, CDR2 FQNEAQ. The CDR3 DNA is TGTGCCAGCAGCCGGGGAGGCAGGGGGGGCACAGATACGCAGTATTTT. Its translation: CASSRGGRGGTDTQYF.